Sequencing of this TCR beta chain was carried out in a study of CD4 T cell repertoires in COVID-19. Sequencing was done directly on freshly isolated, uncultured memory T cells. V was cut by 5 bases and J by 0 bases, with 11 bases left in between. CDR3 size: 14 residues. Germline V gives CDR1 LNHDA, CDR2 SQIVND (reference sequence). TCRdb keeps only in-frame clones here, not all; method: immunoSEQ multiplex PCR. The sample holds 20,000 to 30,000 clones, roughly 93% seen once. The chain joins TRBV19 to TRBJ2-7; weak D call: TRBD2 (6 bases). The sequence was collected from a human donor who had COVID-19. Sequenced material: circulating follicular helper CD4+ T cells (cTfh) from blood, taken before the COVID-19 pandemic. CDR3 protein: CASSRGAGSYEQYF. The DNA of the CDR3 is TGTGCCAGTAGTCGGGGAGCGGGCTCCTACGAGCAGTACTTC.